This passage covers 8 T cell receptor beta chains from one sample sequenced in a study of T cells in women clearing cervical HPV infection. Produced via immunoSEQ multiplex PCR; TCRdb's table is partial and in-frame only. This sample's clone table lists roughly 50,000 clones. The specimen sequenced was blood buffy coat. These receptors were obtained from a woman aged 18 to 75 with a cervical HPV16 infection that either progressed to CIN3+ or cleared (not recorded which).

In regard to this clone: The read falls 3 residues short of the CDR3 end, and the missing part is taken from the germline J gene. The genes are TRBV19 and TRBJ2-5, with a possible D match to TRBD2 (6 bases). The CDR3 extends over 15 amino acids. Per germline, CDR1 LNHDA and CDR2 SQIVND (reference sequence). V shed 5 bases and J shed 1 base, with 14 bases lying between them. This CDR3 is CASSSDGGSQETQYF. CDR3 bases read: TGTGCCAGTAGTTCGGACGGGGGATCCCAAGAGACC.

Comment on this clone: The read terminates 3 residues before the CDR3 end, so the remaining end is supplied by the germline J gene. The chain joins TRBV20-1 to TRBJ2-6, with D hard to call. The CDR3 extends over 15 amino acids. V was shortened by 3 bases and J by 0 bases, with 9 bases between the two germline ends. CDR1 and CDR2 from the germline V gene are DFQATT and SNEGSKA (reference sequence). CDR3 residues: CSASQPYSGANVLTF. The CDR3 bases that were read are TGCAGTGCTAGTCAACCCTACTCTGGGGCCAACGTC.

Notes on this clone: The germline gene is not matched at one end of the junction; a read error may be the cause. The observed sequence ends 3 residues before the CDR3 terminus, with the missing tail filled in from the germline J gene. The genes are TRBV7-7 and TRBJ1-2; a weak D match, TRBD1 (6 bases). CDR1 and CDR2 from the germline V gene are SSHAT and FNYEAQ (reference sequence). The CDR3 covers 16 residues. CDR3 protein: CASSYPFRGTNYGYTF. The DNA read from the CDR3 is TGTGCTAGCAGCTACCCTTTCCGAGGGACAAACTATGGC.

Comment on this clone: The sequence runs out 3 residues before the end of the CDR3; the remainder is reconstructed from the germline J gene. V is TRBV6-1 and J is TRBJ1-1; TRBD1 might be the D (5 bases). This CDR3 contains 12 residues. Per germline, CDR1 MNHNS and CDR2 SASEGT. V was clipped by 3 bases and J by 5 bases, with 7 bases between them. The DNA read from the CDR3 is TGTGCCAGCAGTGACCGGGGGACTGAA. This codes for CASSDRGTE. The full CDR3 sequence reads CASSDRGTEAFF.

Comment on this clone: The read is 3 residues too short to cover the CDR3 end, so that end is filled in from the germline J gene. The V call is TRBV5-6, the J call TRBJ2-7; D possibly corresponds to TRBD1 (5 bases). The germline CDR1 and CDR2 sequences are SGHDT and YYEEEE. Trimming cost V 4 bases and J 2 bases, with 13 bases left between them. The CDR3 covers 14 residues. The covered CDR3 bases are TGTGCCAGCAGCGCGAAACAGGCCACCTACGAG. The encoded protein is CASSAKQATYE. The CDR3 in full is CASSAKQATYEQYF.

As for this clone: The read is 3 residues too short to cover the CDR3 end, so that end is filled in from the germline J gene. This chain joins TRBV9 and TRBJ2-6; 9 bases are a match to TRBD1. V lost 3 bases, J lost 2 bases, and 9 bases stayed unmatched. The V gene's germline CDR1 is SGDLS and CDR2 YYNGEE. This CDR3 is 18 amino acids long. The sequenced part of the CDR3 DNA is TGTGCCAGCAGCGGAACAGGGGGCGCTCGAACTGGGGCCAACGTC. This sequence encodes CASSGTGGARTGANV. The whole CDR3 sequence is CASSGTGGARTGANVLTF.

Concerning this clone: The CDR3 goes on 3 residues after the read ends, and that part is filled in from the germline J gene. J is TRBJ2-7 and V is TRBV19; 7 bases match TRBD2. The CDR3 sequence is 15 residues long. Trimming at V came to 3 bases and at J to 2 bases, leaving 7 bases not matched to a gene. Looked up from germline, CDR1 is LNHDA and CDR2 is SQIVND (reference sequence). CDR3 DNA, as far as it was read: TGTGCCAGTAGTATTTCTACTAGCGAGGCCTACGAG. This gives the protein CASSISTSEAYE. The complete CDR3 reads CASSISTSEAYEQYF.

In regard to this clone: At one of its ends the junction is not consistent with the germline gene, which may arise from a read error. With the read ending 3 residues before the CDR3 end, the germline J gene is used to fill in that end. Other DNA sequences from this sample encode an identical CDR3 as well. The chain recombines TRBV19 with TRBJ1-3; no clear D. This CDR3 has 18 residues. The V gene's germline CDR1 is LNHDA and CDR2 SQIVND (reference sequence). Partial CDR3 DNA: TGTGCCAGTAGTATAGGTGGGTGGATCGGCGCGGCTGGAAACACG. Its protein is CASSIGGWIGAAGNT. The CDR3 in full is CASSIGGWIGAAGNTIYF.